The 29 T cell receptor beta chains given below trace back to one sample, sequenced in a study of somatic mutations in cytotoxic T cells in rheumatoid arthritis. This table comes from immunoSEQ multiplex PCR, and its TCRdb copy is limited to in-frame clones, with some not included. The sample includes tens of thousands of clones, around 83% of them seen just once. Sequencing was performed on CD8+ T cells sorted from blood. These TCRs come from a woman aged 45-65 years in good health.

This clone was seen once. The chain employs TRBV2 and TRBJ1-1; TRBD1 agrees at 9 bases. This CDR3 spans 15 amino acids. With 5 bases clipped from V and 3 bases from J, the junction kept 7 bases outside the gene matches. CDR1 SNHLY and CDR2 FYNNEI come from the germline V gene. The CDR3 loop is CASSSNRGPDTEAFF. CDR3 in DNA: TGTGCCAGCAGTTCCAACAGGGGGCCGGACACTGAAGCTTTCTTT. The whole variable domain, filled in from reference TRBV2 and TRBJ1-1, reads EPEVTQTPSHQVTQMGQEVILRCVPISNHLYFYWYRQILGQKVEFLVSFYNNEISEKSEIFDDQFSVERPDGSNFTLKIRSTKLEDSAMYFCASSSNRGPDTEAFFGQGTRLTVV.

The J gene is TRBJ2-1, the V gene TRBV7-2, with 9 nucleotides matching TRBD2. CDR1 and CDR2 from the germline V gene are SGHTA and FQGNSA. The CDR3 runs 14 residues. The ends lost 9 bases at V and 6 bases at J; junction bases unmatched: 9. The CDR3 nucleotides read TGTGCCAGTATGAGCCTAGCGGGGACCAATGAGCAGTTCTTC. Protein sequence: CASMSLAGTNEQFF.

V and J are TRBV5-6 and TRBJ2-2; TRBD1 is a possible D gene (5 bases). Germline V CDR1 and CDR2: SGHDT, YYEEEE. The CDR3 has 15 amino acids. Trimming took off 2 bases at V and 3 bases at J, with 11 bases between the two ends. The CDR3 spells CASSFFRADTGELFF. Written as DNA, the CDR3 is TGTGCCAGCAGCTTTTTCAGGGCGGACACCGGGGAGCTGTTTTTT. Looking up the rest from reference TRBV5-6 and TRBJ2-2 gives the full variable domain: DAGVTQSPTHLIKTRGQQVTLRCSPKSGHDTVSWYQQALGQGPQFIFQYYEEEERQRGNFPDRFSGHQFPNYSSELNVNALLLGDSALYLCASSFFRADTGELFFGEGSRLTVL.

The rearrangement links TRBV29-1 to TRBJ1-1; 9 bases match TRBD1. V lost 3 bases, J lost 0 bases, and 8 bases stayed unmatched. Germline V lookup: CDR1 SQVTM, CDR2 ANQGSEA. The CDR3 is made up of 16 amino acids. The CDR3 region has the DNA TGCAGCGTTGAGAAGGACAGGGGCTTCATGAACACTGAAGCTTTCTTT. It encodes CSVEKDRGFMNTEAFF.

The chain employs TRBV19 and TRBJ2-3; D may correspond to TRBD1 or TRBD2 (7 bases each). The CDR3 has 16 amino acids. Per the germline V gene, CDR1 is LNHDA and CDR2 is SQIVND (reference sequence). The germline V and J ends were trimmed by 5 bases and 4 bases, with 19 bases remaining between them. CDR3 residues: CASSPWEGADADTQYF. For the CDR3, the DNA is TGTGCCAGTAGTCCTTGGGAGGGGGCGGACGCAGATACGCAGTATTTT. The full variable domain, rest sourced from reference TRBV19 and TRBJ2-3, is DGGITQSPKYLFRKEGQNVTLSCEQNLNHDAMYWYRQDPGQGLRLIYYSQIVNDFQKGDIAEGYSVSREKKESFPLTVTSAQKNPTAFYLCASSPWEGADADTQYFGPGTRLTVL.

The CDR3 DNA is TGTGCCAGTAGTATATGGGCAGGGGAGCATTATCAGCCCCAGCATTTT. Amino acids: CASSIWAGEHYQPQHF. The J gene is TRBJ1-5, the V gene TRBV19; D perhaps matches TRBD1 (6 bases). There are 16 residues in the CDR3. V dropped 2 bases and J dropped 5 bases, with 16 bases sitting between them. Germline assignment: CDR1 LNHDA and CDR2 SQIVND (reference sequence).

The CDR3 DNA is TGTGCCAGCAGCCCGGACAGGCCGAACACCGGGGAGCTGTTTTTT. This encodes CASSPDRPNTGELFF. The chain joins TRBV9 to TRBJ2-2, with 7 nucleotides matching TRBD1. There are 15 residues in the CDR3. CDR1 is SGDLS and CDR2 is YYNGEE in the germline V gene. J lost 0 bases, V lost 4 bases, and 3 bases had no gene match.

The chain joins TRBV2 to TRBJ2-1; D uncertain. V was clipped by 2 bases and J by 4 bases, with 15 bases between them. Per the germline V gene, CDR1 is SNHLY and CDR2 is FYNNEI. This CDR3 region has 16 residues. The CDR3 sequence is CASSEPHLESYNEQFF. The CDR3 DNA is TGTGCCAGCAGTGAACCCCACCTAGAAAGTTACAATGAGCAGTTCTTC.

The gene calls are TRBV4-3 and TRBJ2-5; D ambiguous. The CDR3 loop spans 13 amino acids. Trimming took off 1 base at V and 3 bases at J, with 6 bases between the two ends. CDR1 and CDR2 from the germline V gene are LGHNA and YSLEER. The CDR3 protein is CASSQGIEETQYF. The DNA for the CDR3 is TGCGCCAGCAGCCAAGGGATAGAAGAGACCCAGTACTTC.

This chain links TRBV15 with TRBJ2-1, with 9 bases identical to TRBD1. The CDR3 is 13 amino acids. Trimming removed 5 bases from V and 10 bases from J; junction bases left unmatched: 6. CDR1 and CDR2 (germline): LNHNV, YYDKDF (reference sequence). DNA for the CDR3: TGTGCCACCAGCTTGGACAGGGGACGGGAGCAGTTCTTC. It encodes CATSLDRGREQFF.

The chain joins TRBV6-5 to TRBJ2-5; 12 nucleotides agree with TRBD2. Trimming at V came to 2 bases and at J to 5 bases, leaving 6 bases not matched to a gene. Germline lookup yields CDR1 MNHEY and CDR2 SVGAGI. This CDR3 spans 16 amino acids. This CDR3 is CASSYLAGGPLETQYF. In nucleotides, the CDR3 is TGTGCCAGCAGTTACCTAGCGGGGGGGCCTTTGGAGACCCAGTACTTC.

The V call is TRBV7-6, the J call TRBJ2-7, with D possibly TRBD2 on 6 matching bases. The CDR3 is 15 amino acids. Trimming took 5 bases from V and 6 from J, leaving 20 bases between them. Germline V gene sequence: CDR1 SGHVS, CDR2 FNYEAQ. This chain's CDR3 is CASSPPGGMGSEQYF. The CDR3 bases are TGTGCCAGCAGCCCCCCTGGAGGGATGGGATCCGAGCAGTACTTC.

V is TRBV28 and J is TRBJ1-6; D is ambiguous. V lost 3 bases to trimming and J lost 9 bases, with 9 bases between them. This CDR3 comprises 13 residues. CDR1 is MDHEN, CDR2 SYDVKM, per germline. In DNA form, the CDR3 reads TGTGCCAGCAGTTTTGGTCCGGCTTCACCCCTCCACTTT. Residues: CASSFGPASPLHF.

The chain uses TRBV18 and TRBJ2-7, with 8 bases matching TRBD1. Germline CDR1 and CDR2: KGHSH and LQKENI. This CDR3 spans 13 amino acids. V shed 3 bases and J 3 bases; nucleotides not matched to a gene: 1. CDR3 sequence (DNA): TGTGCCAGCTCACCGGGGACAGGCTACGAGCAGTACGTC. This sequence encodes CASSPGTGYEQYV.

By frequency in the sample, this clone is medium-sized. The CDR3 loop reads CASSQDIGAGANVLTF. The CDR3 DNA is TGCGCCAGCAGCCAAGATATCGGGGCTGGGGCCAACGTCCTGACTTTC. The rearrangement joins TRBV4-3 to TRBJ2-6, with a weak D call TRBD2 (5 bases). With 0 bases removed from V and 2 bases from J, the gap between germline ends came to 8 bases. Germline V gene sequence: CDR1 LGHNA, CDR2 YSLEER. The length of the CDR3 is 16 residues.

The chain couples TRBV20-1 to TRBJ2-7, with D unresolved. CDR1 is DFQATT and CDR2 is SNEGSKA in the germline V gene (reference sequence). With 5 bases removed from V and 7 bases from J, the gap between germline ends came to 12 bases. The CDR3 contains 11 residues. The CDR3 loop reads CSAPNGVEQYF. The DNA of the CDR3 is TGCAGTGCTCCAAACGGAGTAGAGCAGTACTTC.

This sequence joins TRBV6-5 and TRBJ2-1, with 8 bases that match TRBD2. V lost 4 bases to trimming and J lost 4 bases; unmatched junction nucleotides: 9. Germline CDR1 MNHEY, CDR2 SVGAGI. The length of the CDR3 is 16 residues. This chain's CDR3 is CASSSSSGLVYNEQFF. CDR3 nucleotides: TGTGCCAGCAGTTCTTCATCGGGACTAGTTTACAATGAGCAGTTCTTC.

This rearrangement joins TRBV7-6 to TRBJ2-1; 7 nucleotides line up with TRBD1. This CDR3 is built from 14 residues. Germline V gene data show CDR1 as SGHVS and CDR2 as FNYEAQ. V was pared by 1 base and J by 4 bases, with 1 base of the junction left unmatched. CDR3 amino acids: CASSLEGQYNEQFF. The CDR3 DNA follows: TGTGCCAGCAGCTTAGAGGGACAGTACAATGAGCAGTTCTTC. Variable domain in full (rest from reference TRBV7-6 and TRBJ2-1): GAGVSQSPRYKVTKRGQDVALRCDPISGHVSLYWYRQALGQGPEFLTYFNYEAQQDKSGLPNDRFSAERPEGSISTLTIQRTEQRDSAMYRCASSLEGQYNEQFFGPGTRLTVL.

V is TRBV11-3 and J is TRBJ2-1; D remains unclear. The CDR3 is made up of 14 amino acids. Trimming shortened V by 5 bases and J by 5 bases, and 13 bases separated the two germline ends. Germline-derived CDR1 and CDR2 are SGHNT and YENEEA. The CDR3 is CASSTFSTDNEQFF. CDR3 sequence (DNA): TGTGCCAGCAGCACCTTCTCTACCGACAATGAGCAGTTCTTC.

This chain joins TRBV2 and TRBJ2-7; a possible D gene is TRBD1 (5 bases). CDR3 length: 13 residues. Germline V lookup: CDR1 SNHLY, CDR2 FYNNEI. The V end lost 4 bases, the J end lost 2 bases, and 9 bases lay between the germline ends. CDR3 residues: CASSAATAYEQYV. CDR3 in DNA: TGTGCCAGCAGTGCCGCGACAGCCTACGAGCAGTACGTC.

V gene TRBV11-2 combines with J gene TRBJ2-5, with D possibly TRBD2 on 5 matching bases. CDR3 size: 16 residues. Germline V lookup: CDR1 SGHAT, CDR2 FQNNGV. V shed 5 bases and J shed 0 bases, with 16 bases lying between them. CDR3 in DNA: TGTGCCAGCAGCCCCCCGGGATTCTCGTACCAAGAGACCCAGTACTTC. This translates into CASSPPGFSYQETQYF.

The chain joins TRBV4-2 to TRBJ2-2; possible D gene TRBD1, 6 bases. This CDR3 is 15 amino acids long. Trimming cost V 0 bases and J 8 bases, with 13 bases left between them. Germline loops: CDR1 LGHNA, CDR2 YNFKEQ. In nucleotides, the CDR3 is TGTGCCAGCAGCCAAGATCGAGGGGGAAGTGGGGAGCTGTTTTTT. Translated, it gives CASSQDRGGSGELFF.

The V gene is TRBV28, the J gene TRBJ1-4, with a tentative D call TRBD1 (5 bases). The CDR3 totals 18 residues. The ends were cut back, 2 bases at V and 4 bases at J, with 20 bases in the middle. Germline lookup yields CDR1 MDHEN and CDR2 SYDVKM. The CDR3 loop is CASSLTVFGDSDNEKLFF. CDR3 sequence (DNA): TGTGCCAGCAGTTTAACCGTTTTTGGAGACAGCGATAATGAAAAACTGTTTTTT.

The chain carries TRBV19 and TRBJ1-1; 12 nucleotides align to TRBD1. Germline V gene sequence: CDR1 LNHDA, CDR2 SQIVND (reference sequence). V was clipped by 2 bases and J by 4 bases; unmatched bases: 2. The length of the CDR3 is 15 residues. For the CDR3, the DNA is TGTGCCAGTAGTATATGGGACAGGGGGCCCACTGAAGCTTTCTTT. Amino acids: CASSIWDRGPTEAFF.

V is TRBV28 and J is TRBJ1-1; D remains unclear. Deletions cut 5 bases from V and 5 bases from J, with 9 bases between. This CDR3 has 12 amino acids. Germline V gene sequence: CDR1 MDHEN, CDR2 SYDVKM. In DNA, the CDR3 is TGTGCCAGCAGTATCAGCGGGACTGAAGCTTTCTTT. Amino acid sequence: CASSISGTEAFF. Full variable domain (outside the CDR3, taken from reference TRBV28 and TRBJ1-1): DVKVTQSSRYLVKRTGEKVFLECVQDMDHENMFWYRQDPGLGLRLIYFSYDVKMKEKGDIPEGYSVSREKKERFSLILESASTNQTSMYLCASSISGTEAFFGQGTRLTVV.

V usage is TRBV6-5 and J usage is TRBJ1-2; 8 bases agree with TRBD1. There are 15 residues in the CDR3. After removal of 6 bases from V and 6 bases from J, the junction contained 12 bases not matched to a gene. Germline V CDR1 and CDR2: MNHEY, SVGAGI. The CDR3 protein is CASSPLQLQGDGYTF. CDR3 coding DNA: TGTGCCAGCAGCCCTCTTCAACTACAGGGGGATGGCTACACCTTC.

The chain employs TRBV9 and TRBJ1-2, with D perhaps TRBD1 (5 bases). Trimming cost V 3 bases and J 2 bases, with 14 bases left between them. Germline CDR1 reads SGDLS; CDR2 reads YYNGEE. This CDR3 spans 15 amino acids. CDR3 in amino acids: CASSAPLTGNYGYTF. The CDR3 DNA is TGTGCCAGCAGCGCACCCCTTACAGGAAACTATGGCTACACCTTC.

The chain is built from TRBV5-5 and TRBJ2-5; 9 bases match TRBD1. Germline lookup yields CDR1 SGHKS and CDR2 YYEKEE (reference sequence). V gave up 3 bases and J gave up 4 bases; unmatched junction bases: 7. The CDR3 length is 15 residues. The CDR3 DNA follows: TGTGCCAGCAGCTATGGGACAGGGATCATAGAGACCCAGTACTTC. It codes for CASSYGTGIIETQYF.

The chain couples TRBV2 to TRBJ2-5, with D possibly matching TRBD2 (5 bases). Germline lookup yields CDR1 SNHLY and CDR2 FYNNEI. The CDR3 runs 15 residues. Deletions cut 4 bases from V and 5 bases from J, with 17 bases between. CDR3 region: CASSGELPPAETQYF. The DNA of the CDR3 is TGTGCCAGCAGTGGGGAGCTCCCCCCGGCGGAGACCCAGTACTTC. Complete variable domain (other parts from reference TRBV2 and TRBJ2-5): EPEVTQTPSHQVTQMGQEVILRCVPISNHLYFYWYRQILGQKVEFLVSFYNNEISEKSEIFDDQFSVERPDGSNFTLKIRSTKLEDSAMYFCASSGELPPAETQYFGPGTRLLVL.